This T cell receptor (beta chain) came from a study of cytomegalovirus exposure and HLA in healthy donors. The study's findings and limits: Presence/absence analyses took donor sequencing depth as roughly uniform.

The V gene end was trimmed by 10 bases and the J gene end by 0 bases; junction bases not matched to a gene: 8. Germline V lookup: CDR1 ENHRY, CDR2 SYGVKD. The length of the CDR3 is 14 residues. 13 Jbeta primers and 60 Vbeta primers were used for the PCR. Data came from immunoSEQ multiplex PCR; TCRdb stores just in-frame clones and leaves some out. The sample carries around 99,000 clones, roughly 73% recorded once. Healthy people donating bone marrow made up the donors. At the time of sampling, donors were nominally healthy, though unrecorded immune exposures were likely. About this clone: Its antigen is undetermined.

V and J are TRBV10-3 and TRBJ2-7; 8 bases match TRBD1. The sequenced sample consisted of PBMCs. The sequence was collected from a man aged 30 to 39 in good health and CMV-seronegative. The chain's CDR3 is CATSGQESSYEQYF. The CDR3 bases are TGTGCCACCTCGGGACAGGAAAGCTCCTACGAGCAGTACTTC.